What follows is one T cell receptor (beta chain) and its context. Study processing details: ImmunoSEQ supplied junction-only sequences lacking quality scores, so filtering was different. The method was immunoSEQ multiplex PCR; TCRdb's version includes in-frame clones alone and lacks a portion of them. D and trimming were read from the DNA, whereas the V and J calls and clone size are those reported in that table. Among some 450,000 clones listed, more than 70% were seen once. Germline CDR1 and CDR2: LNHDA and SQIVND (reference sequence). V dropped 5 bases and J dropped 8; count of bases not matched to a gene: 11. The CDR3 runs to 14 residues. The entry originates in a study of shared clonotypes between healthy human individuals.

The origin of this receptor is a woman aged 40 to 49 in good health. Some clones in this sample may be carry-over from other donors' samples. The sample was PBMCs. The chain recombines TRBV19 with TRBJ1-2, with TRBD1 matching 7 bases. In DNA, the CDR3 is TGTGCCAGTAGTGACCGGGACAGTGGAAGGGGCTACACCTTC. Amino acid sequence: CASSDRDSGRGYTF.